This T cell receptor (beta chain) stems from a study of CD8 T cells in ankylosing spondylitis. Study observations and caveats: Reactive arthritis synovial fluid and blood were previously reported to contain some motif variants. From matched ankylosing spondylitis synovial fluid, disease-linked clones were reportedly recovered at significantly enriched levels. Researchers report that disease-linked clones proved CD8+ and relatively rare in peripheral blood. Blood from ankylosing spondylitis patients appeared to carry a characteristic roughly 8-variant TCR beta motif.

For TCR beta, libraries came from quantitative 5'-RACE with molecular barcodes. TCRdb used MiXCR to reprocess the 5' RACE reads, holding one entry per CDR3 protein. This repertoire shows 350,000 to 450,000 distinct CDR3 sequences, about 24% found once; its top ten account for roughly 0.8%. Regarding this clonotype: Its antigen is not identified.

This CDR3 region has 15 residues. V was shortened by 0 bases and J by 4 bases, with 12 bases between the two germline ends. Germline V lookup: CDR1 DFQATT, CDR2 SNEGSKA (reference sequence). The sequencing input was blood, either unsorted or a sorted T cell fraction (not recorded which). The TCR originated in a male donor with ankylosing spondylitis. This rearrangement joins TRBV20-1 to TRBJ2-2; D not resolved. CDR3 nucleotide sequence: TGCAGTGCTAGAGATCATATGGCACTCACCGGGGAGCTGTTTTTT. Translated: CSARDHMALTGELFF.